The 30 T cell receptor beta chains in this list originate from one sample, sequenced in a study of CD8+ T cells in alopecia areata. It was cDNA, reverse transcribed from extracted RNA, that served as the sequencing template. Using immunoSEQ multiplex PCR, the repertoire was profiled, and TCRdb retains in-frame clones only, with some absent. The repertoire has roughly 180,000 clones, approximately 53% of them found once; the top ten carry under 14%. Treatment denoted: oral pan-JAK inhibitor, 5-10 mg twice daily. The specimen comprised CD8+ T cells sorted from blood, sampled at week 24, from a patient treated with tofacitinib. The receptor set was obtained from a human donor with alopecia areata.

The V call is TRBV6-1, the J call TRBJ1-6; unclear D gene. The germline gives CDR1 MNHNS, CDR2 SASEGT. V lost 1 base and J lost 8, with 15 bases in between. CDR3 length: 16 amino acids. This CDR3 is CASSEEGRQSHSPLHF. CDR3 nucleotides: TGTGCCAGCAGTGAAGAGGGCCGGCAGTCTCATTCACCCCTCCACTTT.

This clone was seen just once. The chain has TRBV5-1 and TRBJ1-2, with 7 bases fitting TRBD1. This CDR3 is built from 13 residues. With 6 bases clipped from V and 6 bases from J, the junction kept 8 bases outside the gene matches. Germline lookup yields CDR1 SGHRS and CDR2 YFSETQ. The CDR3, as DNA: TGCGCCAGCACCACACAGGGGCGGGATGGCTACACCTTC. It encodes CASTTQGRDGYTF. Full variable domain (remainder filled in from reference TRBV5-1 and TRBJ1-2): KAGVTQTPRYLIKTRGQQVTLSCSPISGHRSVSWYQQTPGQGLQFLFEYFSETQRNKGNFPGRFSGRQFSNSRSEMNVSTLELGDSALYLCASTTQGRDGYTFGSGTRLTVV.

CDR3 nucleotide sequence: TGCAGCTCCACAGGGACGGATTCAACCATGAACACTGAAGCTTTCTTT. It is translated as CSSTGTDSTMNTEAFF. The genes are TRBV29-1 and TRBJ1-1; maybe TRBD1 (6 bases). Germline CDR1 is SQVTM and CDR2 is ANQGSEA. Trimming removed 8 bases at V and 0 bases at J, with 22 bases between. The CDR3 extends over 16 amino acids.

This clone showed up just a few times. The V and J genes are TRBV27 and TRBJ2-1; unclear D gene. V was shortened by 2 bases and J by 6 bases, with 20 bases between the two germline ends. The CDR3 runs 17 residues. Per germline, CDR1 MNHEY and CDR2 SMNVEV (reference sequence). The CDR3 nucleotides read TGTGCCAGCAGTTTAGTTACCCCCGCCGAGACCACCAATGAGCAGTTCTTC. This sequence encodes CASSLVTPAETTNEQFF.

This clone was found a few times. The CDR3 reads CASSRGSAYEQYF. In DNA, the CDR3 is TGTGCCAGCTCAAGAGGGTCCGCCTACGAGCAGTACTTC. The chain employs TRBV18 and TRBJ2-7, with a weak D call TRBD2 (5 bases). Trimming removed 5 bases at V and 2 bases at J, with 10 bases between. This CDR3 is built from 13 residues. From germline, CDR1 is KGHSH and CDR2 LQKENI.

CDR3 sequence: CSVGTGGGEQYF. The CDR3 region has the DNA TGCAGCGTTGGGACAGGGGGCGGCGAGCAGTACTTC. The V and J genes are TRBV29-1 and TRBJ2-7; 11 bases fit TRBD1. V was clipped by 4 bases and J by 6 bases; unmatched bases: 2. Germline CDR1 and CDR2: SQVTM and ANQGSEA. The CDR3 covers 12 residues.

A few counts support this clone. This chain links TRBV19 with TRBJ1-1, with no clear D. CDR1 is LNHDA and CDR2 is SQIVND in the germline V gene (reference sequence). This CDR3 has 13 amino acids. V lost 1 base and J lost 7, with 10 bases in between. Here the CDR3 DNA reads TGTGCCAGTAGTATAGGGGCGGGAAGTGAAGCTTTCTTT. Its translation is CASSIGAGSEAFF.

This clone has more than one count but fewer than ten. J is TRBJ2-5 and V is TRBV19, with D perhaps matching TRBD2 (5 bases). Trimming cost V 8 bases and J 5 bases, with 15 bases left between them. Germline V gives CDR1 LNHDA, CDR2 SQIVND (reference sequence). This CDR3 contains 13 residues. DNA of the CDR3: TGTGCCAGTTCTCTAGCATTTCAGGAGACCCAGTACTTC. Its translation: CASSLAFQETQYF.

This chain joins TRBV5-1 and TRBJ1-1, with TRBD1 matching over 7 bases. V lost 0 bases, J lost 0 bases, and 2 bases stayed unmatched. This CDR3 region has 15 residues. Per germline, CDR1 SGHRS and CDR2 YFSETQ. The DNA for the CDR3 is TGCGCCAGCAGCTTGGGACAGGGAATGAACACTGAAGCTTTCTTT. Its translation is CASSLGQGMNTEAFF.

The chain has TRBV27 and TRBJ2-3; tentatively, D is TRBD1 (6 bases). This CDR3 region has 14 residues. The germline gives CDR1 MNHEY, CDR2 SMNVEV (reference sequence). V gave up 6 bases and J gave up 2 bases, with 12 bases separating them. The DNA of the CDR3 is TGTGCCAGCAGCCGGACAGCGACCACAGATACGCAGTATTTT. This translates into CASSRTATTDTQYF.

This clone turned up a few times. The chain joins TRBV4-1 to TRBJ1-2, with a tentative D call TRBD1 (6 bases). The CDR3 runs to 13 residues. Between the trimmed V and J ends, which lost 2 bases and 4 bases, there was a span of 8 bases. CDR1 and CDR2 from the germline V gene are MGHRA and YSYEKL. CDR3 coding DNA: TGCGCCAGCAGCCAACCCAGGGGCTATGGCTACACCTTC. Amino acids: CASSQPRGYGYTF.

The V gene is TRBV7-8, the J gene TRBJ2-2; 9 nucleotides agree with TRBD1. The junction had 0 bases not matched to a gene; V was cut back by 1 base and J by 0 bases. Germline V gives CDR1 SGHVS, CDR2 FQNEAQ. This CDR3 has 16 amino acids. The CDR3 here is CASSLGTGANTGELFF. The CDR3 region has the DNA TGTGCCAGCAGCTTAGGGACAGGGGCGAACACCGGGGAGCTGTTTTTT.

CDR3 DNA: TGTGCCAGCAGCTCCACAGGGGGCAGGTTGGAGACCCAGTACTTC. Its translation is CASSSTGGRLETQYF. This chain links TRBV7-2 with TRBJ2-5, with 9 bases fitting TRBD1. The germline CDR1 and CDR2 sequences are SGHTA and FQGNSA. With V trimmed by 4 bases and J by 5 bases, 8 bases remained unmatched. The CDR3 runs to 15 residues.

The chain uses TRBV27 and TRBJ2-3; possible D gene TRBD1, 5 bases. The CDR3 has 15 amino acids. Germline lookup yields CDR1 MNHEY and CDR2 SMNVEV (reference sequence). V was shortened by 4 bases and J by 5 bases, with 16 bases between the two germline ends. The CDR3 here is CASSYNRFPKDTQYF. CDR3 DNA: TGTGCCAGCAGTTATAACAGGTTTCCGAAAGATACGCAGTATTTT.

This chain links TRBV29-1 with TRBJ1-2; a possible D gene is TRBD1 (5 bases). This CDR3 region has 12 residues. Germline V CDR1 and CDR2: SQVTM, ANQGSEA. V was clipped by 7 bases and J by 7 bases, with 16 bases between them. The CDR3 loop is CSAPDTSGGYTF. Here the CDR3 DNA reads TGCAGCGCCCCGGACACCTCCGGTGGCTACACCTTC.

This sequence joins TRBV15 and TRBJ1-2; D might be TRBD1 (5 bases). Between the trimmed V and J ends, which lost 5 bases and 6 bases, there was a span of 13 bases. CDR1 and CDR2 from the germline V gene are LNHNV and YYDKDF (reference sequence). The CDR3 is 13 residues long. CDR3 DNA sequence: TGTGCCACCAGCGAAGGAGGGGAAGATGGCTACACCTTC. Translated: CATSEGGEDGYTF.

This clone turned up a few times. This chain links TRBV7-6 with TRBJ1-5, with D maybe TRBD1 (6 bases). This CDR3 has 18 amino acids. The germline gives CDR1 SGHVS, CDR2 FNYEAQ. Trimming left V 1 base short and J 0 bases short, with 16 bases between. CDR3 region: CASSLVPDRCNSNQPQHF. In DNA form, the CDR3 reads TGTGCCAGCAGCTTAGTACCCGACAGGTGCAATAGCAATCAGCCCCAGCATTTT.

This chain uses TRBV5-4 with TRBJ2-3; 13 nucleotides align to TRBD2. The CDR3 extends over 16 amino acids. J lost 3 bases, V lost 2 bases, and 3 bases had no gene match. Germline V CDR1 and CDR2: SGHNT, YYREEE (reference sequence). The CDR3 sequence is CASSFTSGGATDTQYF. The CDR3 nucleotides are TGTGCCAGCAGCTTTACTAGCGGGGGGGCAACAGATACGCAGTATTTT.

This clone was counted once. This CDR3 reads CASSEWDSDISPLHF. In DNA, the CDR3 is TGTGCCAGCAGTGAATGGGACAGCGACATTTCACCCCTCCACTTT. V usage is TRBV6-1 and J usage is TRBJ1-6, with 7 bases aligning to TRBD1. The V gene's germline CDR1 is MNHNS and CDR2 SASEGT. V shed 2 bases and J 9 bases; nucleotides not matched to a gene: 7. This CDR3 has 15 residues.

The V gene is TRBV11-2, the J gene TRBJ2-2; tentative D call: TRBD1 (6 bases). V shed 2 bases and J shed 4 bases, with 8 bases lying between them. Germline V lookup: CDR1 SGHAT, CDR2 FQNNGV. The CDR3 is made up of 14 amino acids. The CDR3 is CASSLPGVTGELFF. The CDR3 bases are TGTGCCAGCAGCTTACCAGGGGTCACCGGGGAGCTGTTTTTT.

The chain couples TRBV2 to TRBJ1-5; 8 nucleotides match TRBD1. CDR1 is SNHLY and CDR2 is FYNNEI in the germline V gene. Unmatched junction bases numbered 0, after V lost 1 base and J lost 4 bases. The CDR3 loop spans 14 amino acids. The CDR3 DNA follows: TGTGCCAGCAGTGAAGGACAGGGGAATCAGCCCCAGCATTTT. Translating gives CASSEGQGNQPQHF.

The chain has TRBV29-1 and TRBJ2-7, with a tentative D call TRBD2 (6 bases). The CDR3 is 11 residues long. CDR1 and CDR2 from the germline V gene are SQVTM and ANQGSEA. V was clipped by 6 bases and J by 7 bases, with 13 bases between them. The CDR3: CSVRGLGEQYF. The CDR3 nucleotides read TGCAGCGTAAGGGGACTCGGAGAGCAGTACTTC.

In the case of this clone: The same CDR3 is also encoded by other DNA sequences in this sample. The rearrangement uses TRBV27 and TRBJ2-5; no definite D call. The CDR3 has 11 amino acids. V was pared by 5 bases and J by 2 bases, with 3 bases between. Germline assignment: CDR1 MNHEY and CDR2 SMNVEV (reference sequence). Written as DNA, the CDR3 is TGTGCCAGCAGTGATCAAGAGACCCAGTACTTC. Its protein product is CASSDQETQYF.

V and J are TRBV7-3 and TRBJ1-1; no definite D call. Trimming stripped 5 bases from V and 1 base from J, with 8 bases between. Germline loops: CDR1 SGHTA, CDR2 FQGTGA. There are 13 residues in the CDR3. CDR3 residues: CASSALGNTEAFF. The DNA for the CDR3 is TGTGCCAGCAGCGCCTTAGGGAACACTGAAGCTTTCTTT. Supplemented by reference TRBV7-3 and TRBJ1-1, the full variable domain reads GAGVSQTPSNKVTEKGKYVELRCDPISGHTALYWYRQSLGQGPEFLIYFQGTGAADDSGLPNDRFFAVRPEGSVSTLKIQRTERGDSAVYLCASSALGNTEAFFGQGTRLTVV.

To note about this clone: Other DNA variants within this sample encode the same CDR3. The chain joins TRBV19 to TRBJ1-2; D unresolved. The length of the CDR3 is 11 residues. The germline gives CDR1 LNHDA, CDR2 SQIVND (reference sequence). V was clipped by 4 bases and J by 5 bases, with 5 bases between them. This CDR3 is CASSTGYGYTF. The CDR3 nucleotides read TGTGCCAGTAGTACCGGATATGGCTACACCTTC.

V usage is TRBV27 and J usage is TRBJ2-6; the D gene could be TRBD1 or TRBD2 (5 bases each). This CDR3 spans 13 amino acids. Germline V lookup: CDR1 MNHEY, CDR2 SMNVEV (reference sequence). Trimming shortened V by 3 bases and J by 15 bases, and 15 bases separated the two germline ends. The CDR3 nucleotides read TGTGCCAGCAGTTTGGGGGTCGGATCGGACCTGACTTTC. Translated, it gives CASSLGVGSDLTF. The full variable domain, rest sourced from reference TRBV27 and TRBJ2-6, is EAQVTQNPRYLITVTGKKLTVTCSQNMNHEYMSWYRQDPGLGLRQIYYSMNVEVTDKGDVPEGYKVSRKEKRNFPLILESPSPNQTSLYFCASSLGVGSDLTFGAGSRLTVL.

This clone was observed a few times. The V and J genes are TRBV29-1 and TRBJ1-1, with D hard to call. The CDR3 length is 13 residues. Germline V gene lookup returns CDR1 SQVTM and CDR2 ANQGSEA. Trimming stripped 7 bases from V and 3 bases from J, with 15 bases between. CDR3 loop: CSAWPTGDTEAFF. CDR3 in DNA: TGCAGCGCCTGGCCTACGGGTGACACTGAAGCTTTCTTT.

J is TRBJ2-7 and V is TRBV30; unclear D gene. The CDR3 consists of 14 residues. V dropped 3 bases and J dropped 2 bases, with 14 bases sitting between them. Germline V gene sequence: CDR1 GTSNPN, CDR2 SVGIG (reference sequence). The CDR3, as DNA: TGTGCCTGGAGCGTGGGGTCAGGTACCTACGAGCAGTACTTC. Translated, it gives CAWSVGSGTYEQYF.

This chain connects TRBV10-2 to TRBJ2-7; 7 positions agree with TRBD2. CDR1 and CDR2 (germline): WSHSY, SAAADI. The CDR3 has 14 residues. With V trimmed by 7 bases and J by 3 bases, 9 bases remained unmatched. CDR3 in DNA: TGCGCCAGCATCCCGGGACTACAATACTACGAGCAGTACTTC. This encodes CASIPGLQYYEQYF.

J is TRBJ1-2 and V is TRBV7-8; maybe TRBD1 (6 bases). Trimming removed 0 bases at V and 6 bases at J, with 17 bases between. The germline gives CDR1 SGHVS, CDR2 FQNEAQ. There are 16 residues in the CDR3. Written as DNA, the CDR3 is TGTGCCAGCAGCTTAGCGGTGGCAGTTGAGGGGGATGGCTACACCTTC. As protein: CASSLAVAVEGDGYTF.